The source of this T cell receptor (beta chain) is a study of cytomegalovirus exposure and HLA in healthy donors (dated by TCRdb to about 2017). Context from the whole study: According to a later analysis, one platform produced both the roughly 110 validation repertoires and the 700 or so repertoires of the first cohort. The study was designed to test whether signatures of past pathogen exposure could be identified by cataloging public T cell receptors. A separate validation cohort of roughly 120 different subjects was used in addition to the approximately 610-subject first cohort. The study combined high-throughput TCR immunosequencing, statistical association of individual TCRs with disease status, and machine learning to predict cytomegalovirus infection status.

Separate from the roughly 650-subject first cohort, the validation cohort of 95 to 150 subjects was the group to which the donors belonged. Trimming leaves V shorter by 5 bases and J shorter by 2 bases, with the junction holding 9 bases beyond the gene matches. The CDR3 goes from the cysteine to the phenylalanine over 15 residues. Kept here is only the CDR3 DNA, which spans 45 bases and is read in frame from base 1. CDR1 and CDR2 are read off the germline V gene as SGHVS and FQNEAQ. With respect to this clone: The clone's antigen remains unknown. No clone much larger than this one lies a single base away; base qualities are absent.

Points the paper makes about the study in general: A later analysis found that TCRs clustered in the first cohort also tended to co-occur in the roughly 120 validation repertoires, with more than 90% of cluster scores above 0. A total of fewer than 200 TCR beta chains were listed by the study as associated with cytomegalovirus. The validation cohort had no HLA typing available for a later analysis, so co-occurrence within that cohort was assessed over all 120 or so repertoires. It was suggested by the authors that the approach could potentially be generalized to other disease states and immunological phenotypes. In both the original and validation cohorts, the classifier was reported to diagnose cytomegalovirus status with high specificity and sensitivity. In vitro tests confirmed that three of the cytomegalovirus-associated TCR beta chains recognize cytomegalovirus antigens. Across donors, most TCR sequences were observed very rarely, whereas some public TCRs were present in many individuals.

Library generation was performed with the immunoSEQ multiplex PCR assay. The source study handled its data this way. To diagnose cytomegalovirus status from the catalog of TCR beta chain sequences, a statistical classification framework was built. Entries here come from immuneACCESS through TCRdb and include only in-frame sequences with V and J called. Some clones fail to appear in such tables; in the studies checked, an unresolved V gene covers under half of the shortfall, and the cause of the remainder is unknown. V and J calls and clone size are those listed in that table; D and trimming were worked out from the DNA. The table for this sample lists around 150,000 clones; 70% to 85% of them were counted only once. The top ten clones comprise just under 30% of the sample.

The sequencing sample was made of PBMCs. The receptor chain draws on TRBV7-8 and TRBJ2-7, with 7 bases aligning to TRBD2. The TCR originated in a man under 40 in good health and CMV-seropositive. The CDR3 protein sequence reads: CASSPRGSGPYEQYF. The DNA reads TGTGCCAGCAGCCCTCGTGGTAGCGGGCCCTACGAGCAGTACTTC.